Below, 10 T cell receptor beta chains from the same sample are listed, as sequenced in a study of blood T cell repertoires in COVID-19 (dated by TCRdb to between 2020 and 2021). The library was produced with the immunoSEQ multiplex PCR assay. Sourced from immuneACCESS, this table was stored by TCRdb with only in-frame sequences that have V and J called. A share of the clones is absent; for the studies checked, an unresolved V gene accounts for under half, and the remainder has no known explanation. This sample has fewer than 120,000 clones in its table, and around 80% of those were observed once. The top ten hold around 4% of the sample. The sequenced material came from peripheral blood. These TCRs come from a woman aged 80 or older with acute or convalescent COVID-19.

Only one count was recorded for this clone. The rearrangement joins TRBV20-1 to TRBJ2-4; no clear D. Germline CDR1 reads DFQATT; CDR2 reads SNEGSKA (reference sequence). The CDR3 has 13 residues. Trimming took off 3 bases at V and 0 bases at J, with 6 bases between the two ends. The CDR3 sequence is CSASSVAKNIQYF. DNA for the CDR3: TGCAGTGCTAGTTCAGTAGCCAAAAACATTCAGTACTTC.

A note on this clone: Within the sample, other DNA sequences also encode this same CDR3. The CDR3 loop reads CASSPSQETQYF. CDR3 coding DNA: TGTGCCAGCTCACCCTCTCAAGAGACCCAGTACTTC. The chain couples TRBV18 to TRBJ2-5; D not resolved. Trimming removed 3 bases from V and 2 bases from J, with 4 bases in between. Germline CDR1 is KGHSH and CDR2 is LQKENI. CDR3 size: 12 residues.

The genes are TRBV7-9 and TRBJ1-3; no firm D call. This CDR3 has 14 residues. V gave up 1 base and J gave up 4 bases, with 8 bases separating them. Germline V lookup: CDR1 SEHNR, CDR2 FQNEAQ (reference sequence). The CDR3 sequence is CASSLESGGNTIYF. The DNA of the CDR3 is TGTGCCAGCAGCTTAGAATCAGGCGGAAACACCATATATTTT.

This rearrangement joins TRBV9 to TRBJ2-3; TRBD2 is a possible D gene (7 bases). Trimming removed 3 bases at V and 0 bases at J, with 14 bases between. The CDR3 length is 16 residues. Germline V gives CDR1 SGDLS, CDR2 YYNGEE. DNA of the CDR3: TGTGCCAGCAGCGCCAGAGGGGGGGTCAGCACAGATACGCAGTATTTT. It translates to CASSARGGVSTDTQYF.

This chain connects TRBV2 to TRBJ1-3; tentatively, D is TRBD1 (5 bases). V lost 7 bases and J 3 bases, leaving 16 bases between the germline ends. The CDR3 contains 15 residues. Germline CDR1 SNHLY, CDR2 FYNNEI. The CDR3 sequence: CASIREGASGNTIYF. In nucleotides, the CDR3 is TGTGCCAGCATTAGGGAAGGGGCGAGTGGAAACACCATATATTTT.

The chain employs TRBV5-6 and TRBJ2-1; 8 nucleotides align to TRBD2. Trimming took 1 base from V and 4 from J; bases not matched to a gene: 4. Germline values: CDR1 SGHDT, CDR2 YYEEEE. The CDR3 covers 15 residues. CDR3 loop: CASSLFGGRYNEQFF. The CDR3 DNA reads TGTGCCAGCAGCTTGTTCGGCGGGAGGTACAATGAGCAGTTCTTC.

The genes are TRBV12-5 and TRBJ2-1; TRBD2 matches 9 bases. V was pared by 1 base and J by 7 bases, with 2 bases of the junction left unmatched. In germline, CDR1 is LGHNT, CDR2 FRNRAP. This CDR3 has 14 amino acids. The CDR3 here is CASGLGLAANEQFF. As DNA, the CDR3 is TGTGCTAGTGGTTTGGGACTAGCGGCAAATGAGCAGTTCTTC.

This chain uses TRBV27 with TRBJ1-6, with D possibly TRBD1 on 6 matching bases. The CDR3 is made up of 15 amino acids. Germline loops: CDR1 MNHEY, CDR2 SMNVEV (reference sequence). The V and J ends lost 5 bases and 4 bases respectively, with 12 bases between them. The CDR3 DNA is TGTGCCAGCAGTCCCGGGACACCGTATAATTCACCCCTCCACTTT. Residues: CASSPGTPYNSPLHF.

J is TRBJ2-5 and V is TRBV4-1; D perhaps matches TRBD1 (6 bases). CDR3 length: 18 residues. V lost 1 base to trimming and J lost 5 bases, with 23 bases between them. Germline CDR1 reads MGHRA; CDR2 reads YSYEKL. The CDR3 is CASSQGRYRTAFRETQYF. The CDR3 DNA follows: TGCGCCAGCAGCCAAGGGAGATATAGGACAGCCTTTCGGGAGACCCAGTACTTC.

This clone was detected only a few times. CDR3: CASRRGIHYEQYF. In nucleotides, the CDR3 is TGTGCCAGCAGGCGAGGGATTCACTACGAGCAGTACTTC. The V and J genes are TRBV6-5 and TRBJ2-7; D might be TRBD2 (5 bases). There are 13 residues in the CDR3. The V end lost 6 bases, the J end lost 3 bases, and 12 bases lay between the germline ends. Germline V gene data show CDR1 as MNHEY and CDR2 as SVGAGI.